This entry features one T cell receptor (beta chain) sequence. The antigen remains undetermined. The sample comes from a study of T cell repertoires in cytomegalovirus infection. In the study overall: Public TCR beta signatures indicated both CMV infection and matching HLA type.

The study, taken as a whole, reports: Accumulated public TCR beta family frequency recognized individuals carrying CMV together with the relevant HLA. The study found HLA-C-restricted CMV-specific TCR beta clonotypes dominating the ex vivo response.

TCRdb fed the reads into MiXCR, producing one record per CDR3 protein. The repertoire holds about 180,000 distinct CDR3 sequences, roughly 17% seen once, with approximately 25% in the top ten. The CDR3 is 18 amino acids. Unmatched junction bases numbered 8, after V lost 0 bases and J lost 0 bases. Germline loops: CDR1 MGHRA, CDR2 YSYEKL. The sample comprised CD8+ T cells from PBMCs. The V gene is TRBV4-1, the J gene TRBJ2-3; 8 bases are shared with TRBD2. This TCR was recovered from a human donor in good health (CMV status not recorded). Some clones in this sample may be carry-over from other donors' samples. The CDR3: CASSQEGVAGGSTDTQYF. The CDR3 region has the DNA TGCGCCAGCAGCCAAGAAGGTGTGGCGGGGGGTAGCACAGATACGCAGTATTTT.